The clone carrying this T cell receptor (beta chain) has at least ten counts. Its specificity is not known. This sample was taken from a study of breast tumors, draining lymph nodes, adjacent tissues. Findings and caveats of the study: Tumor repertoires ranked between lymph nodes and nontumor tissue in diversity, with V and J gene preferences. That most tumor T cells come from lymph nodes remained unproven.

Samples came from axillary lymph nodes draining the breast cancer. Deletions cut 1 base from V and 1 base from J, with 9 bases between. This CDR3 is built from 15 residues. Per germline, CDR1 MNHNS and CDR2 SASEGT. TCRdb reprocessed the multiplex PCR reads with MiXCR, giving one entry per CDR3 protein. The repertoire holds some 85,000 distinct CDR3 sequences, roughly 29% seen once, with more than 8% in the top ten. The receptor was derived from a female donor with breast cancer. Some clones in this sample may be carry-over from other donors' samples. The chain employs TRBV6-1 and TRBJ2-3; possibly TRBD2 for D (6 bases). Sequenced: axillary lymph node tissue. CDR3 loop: CASSEVGTRTDTQYF. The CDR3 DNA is TGTGCCAGCAGTGAAGTGGGGACTCGCACAGATACGCAGTATTTT.